Listed below are T cell receptor beta chains from one sample, sequenced in a study of PD-1 blockade in classical Hodgkin lymphoma. Repertoires were generated with immunoSEQ multiplex PCR, while TCRdb's copy carries only in-frame clones and drops some. The repertoire holds 99,000 or so clones, with approximately 89% as singletons. The material was peripheral blood mononuclear cells (PBMCs), obtained before the fourth cycle of nivolumab. The receptors shown here come from a human donor with classical Hodgkin lymphoma. Each CDR3 is given with its conserved first and last residue. The D gene is left open where the match is weak. Only part of the rows carry a size: once, few, many, or a class if the clone is expanded.

CDR3aa | CDR3nt | d_gene | j_gene | abundance | v_gene
CSVDGNTEAFF | TGCAGCGTTGATGGGAACACTGAAGCTTTCTTT | NA | TRBJ1-1 | NA | TRBV29-1
CASTGAGRNGETQYF | TGCGCCAGCACTGGGGCAGGGAGAAACGGAGAGACCCAGTACTTC | NA | TRBJ2-5 | NA | TRBV5-1
CASSLAGARTDTQYF | TGTGCCAGCAGCTTAGCCGGGGCGCGCACAGATACGCAGTATTTT | NA | TRBJ2-3 | NA | TRBV7-9
CASSSDRILYEQYF | TGTGCCAGCAGCTCCGACAGGATCCTCTACGAGCAGTACTTC | NA | TRBJ2-7 | NA | TRBV11-2
CASSFQGGRETQYF | TGTGCCAGCAGCTTCCAGGGGGGTAGAGAGACCCAGTACTTC | NA | TRBJ2-5 | few | TRBV5-6
CASSPQRASGKEQYF | TGTGCCAGCAGCCCCCAAAGGGCTAGCGGGAAAGAGCAGTACTTC | TRBD2 | TRBJ2-7 | NA | TRBV7-9
CASSLVVAGRLQETQYF | TGTGCCAGCAGCTTAGTTGTAGCGGGACGACTCCAAGAGACCCAGTACTTC | TRBD2 | TRBJ2-5 | NA | TRBV13
CASSLRSLNTEAFF | TGTGCCAGCAGTTTGAGGAGCCTAAACACTGAAGCTTTCTTT | NA | TRBJ1-1 | NA | TRBV27
CASSLTGEETYEQYF | TGCGCCAGCAGCCTCACAGGGGAAGAGACCTACGAGCAGTACTTC | TRBD1 | TRBJ2-7 | NA | TRBV5-1
CSVEKVEGGLVGEQYF | TGCAGCGTTGAAAAAGTTGAGGGAGGGCTGGTGGGCGAGCAGTACTTC | TRBD2 | TRBJ2-7 | NA | TRBV29-1
CASSRLAQETQYF | TGTGCCAGCAGCAGACTAGCCCAAGAGACCCAGTACTTC | TRBD2 | TRBJ2-5 | NA | TRBV6-6
CASRKAARMNTEAFF | TGTGCCAGTAGGAAAGCGGCACGGATGAACACTGAAGCTTTCTTT | NA | TRBJ1-1 | NA | TRBV19
CASSFMGNTEAFF | TGCGCCAGCAGCTTTATGGGGAACACTGAAGCTTTCTTT | NA | TRBJ1-1 | few | TRBV5-1
CASSLDQGARVGQYF | TGTGCCAGCAGCTTAGATCAGGGGGCCCGAGTTGGGCAGTACTTC | TRBD1 | TRBJ2-7 | NA | TRBV11-2
CASSEDYSYEQYF | TGCGCCAGCAGTGAGGACTATTCCTACGAGCAGTACTTC | NA | TRBJ2-7 | NA | TRBV10-1
CASITGGSNQPQHF | TGTGCCAGCATTACAGGGGGCTCTAATCAGCCCCAGCATTTT | TRBD1 | TRBJ1-5 | NA | TRBV6-1
CASSMTGPSSSYEQYF | TGCGCCAGCAGCATGACAGGCCCCTCGAGCTCCTACGAGCAGTACTTC | NA | TRBJ2-7 | NA | TRBV5-1